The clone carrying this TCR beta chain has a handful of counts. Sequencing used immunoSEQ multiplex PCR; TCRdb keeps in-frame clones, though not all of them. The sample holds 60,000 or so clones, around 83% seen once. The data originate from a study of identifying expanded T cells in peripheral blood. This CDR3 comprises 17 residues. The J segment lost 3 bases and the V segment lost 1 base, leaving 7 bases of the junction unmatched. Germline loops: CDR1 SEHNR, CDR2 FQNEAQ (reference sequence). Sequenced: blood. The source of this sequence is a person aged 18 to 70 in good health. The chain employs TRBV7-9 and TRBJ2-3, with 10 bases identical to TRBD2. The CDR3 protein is CASSLGASGSRTDTQYF. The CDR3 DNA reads TGTGCCAGCAGCTTAGGGGCTAGCGGGAGTAGGACAGATACGCAGTATTTT.